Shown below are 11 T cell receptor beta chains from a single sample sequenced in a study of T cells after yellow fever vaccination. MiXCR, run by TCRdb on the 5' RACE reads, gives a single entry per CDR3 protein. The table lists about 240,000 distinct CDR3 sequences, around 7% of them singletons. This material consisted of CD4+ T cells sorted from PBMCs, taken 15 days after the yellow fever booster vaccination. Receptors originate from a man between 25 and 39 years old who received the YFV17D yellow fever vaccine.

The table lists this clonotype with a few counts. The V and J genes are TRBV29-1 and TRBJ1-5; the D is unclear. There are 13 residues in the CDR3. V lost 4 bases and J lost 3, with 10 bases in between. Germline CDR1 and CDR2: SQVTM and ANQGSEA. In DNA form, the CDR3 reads TGCAGCGTTGCACAGCGGTTCAATCAGCCCCAGCATTTT. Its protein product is CSVAQRFNQPQHF. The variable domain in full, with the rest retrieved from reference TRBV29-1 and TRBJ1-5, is SAVISQKPSRDICQRGTSLTIQCQVDSQVTMMFWYRQQPGQSLTLIATANQGSEATYESGFVIDKFPISRPNLTFSTLTVSNMSPEDSSIYLCSVAQRFNQPQHFGDGTRLSIL.

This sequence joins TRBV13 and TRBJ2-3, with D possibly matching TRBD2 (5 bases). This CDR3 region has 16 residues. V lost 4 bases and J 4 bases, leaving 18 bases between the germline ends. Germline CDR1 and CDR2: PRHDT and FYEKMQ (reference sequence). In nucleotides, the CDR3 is TGTGCCAGCAGCTCCCTACTAGAAGGAGAATCAGATACGCAGTATTTT. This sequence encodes CASSSLLEGESDTQYF.

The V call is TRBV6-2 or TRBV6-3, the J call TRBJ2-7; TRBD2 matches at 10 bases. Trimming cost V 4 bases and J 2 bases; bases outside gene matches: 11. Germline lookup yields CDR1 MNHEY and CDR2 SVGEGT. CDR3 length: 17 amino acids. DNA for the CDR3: TGTGCCAGCAGTTTCCGACTAGCGGGCCGGGCCCCCTACGAGCAGTACTTC. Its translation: CASSFRLAGRAPYEQYF.

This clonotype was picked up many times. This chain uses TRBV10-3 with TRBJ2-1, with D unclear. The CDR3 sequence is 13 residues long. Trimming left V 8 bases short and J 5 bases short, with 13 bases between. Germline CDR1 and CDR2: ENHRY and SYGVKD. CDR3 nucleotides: TGTGCCATCTCGGCCGAGACTGACAATGAGCAGTTCTTC. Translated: CAISAETDNEQFF.

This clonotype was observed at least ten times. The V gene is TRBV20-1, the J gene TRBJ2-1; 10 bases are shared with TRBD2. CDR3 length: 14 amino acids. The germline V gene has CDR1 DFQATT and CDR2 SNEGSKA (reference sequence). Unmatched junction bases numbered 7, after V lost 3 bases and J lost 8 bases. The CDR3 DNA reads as TGCAGTGCTAGTCCCACTAGCGGGATCGATGAGCAGTTCTTC. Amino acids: CSASPTSGIDEQFF.

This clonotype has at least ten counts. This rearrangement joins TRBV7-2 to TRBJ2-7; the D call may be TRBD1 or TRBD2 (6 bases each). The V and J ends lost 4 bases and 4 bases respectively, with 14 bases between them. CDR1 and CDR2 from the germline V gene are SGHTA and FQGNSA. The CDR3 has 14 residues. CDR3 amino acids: CASSYERGGYEQYF. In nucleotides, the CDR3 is TGTGCCAGCAGCTACGAGAGAGGGGGGTACGAGCAGTACTTC.

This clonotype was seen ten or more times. The CDR3 spells CSVDAGENIQYF. The CDR3 DNA is TGCAGCGTCGACGCGGGAGAAAACATTCAGTACTTC. The chain couples TRBV29-1 to TRBJ2-4; 7 bases align to TRBD2. The CDR3 is 12 residues long. V was pared by 6 bases and J by 5 bases, with 4 bases of the junction left unmatched. The V gene's germline CDR1 is SQVTM and CDR2 ANQGSEA.

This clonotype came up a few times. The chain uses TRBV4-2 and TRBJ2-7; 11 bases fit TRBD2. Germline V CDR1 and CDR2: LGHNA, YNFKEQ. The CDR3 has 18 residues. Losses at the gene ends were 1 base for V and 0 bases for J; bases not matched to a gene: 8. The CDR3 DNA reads TGTGCCAGCAGCCAAGTTTTGGGGACTAGCGGCACCTCCTACGAGCAGTACTTC. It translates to CASSQVLGTSGTSYEQYF.

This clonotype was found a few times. CDR3 coding DNA: TGTGCCAGCAGCTACAGGGGCGGACCCTATAATTCACCCCTCCACTTT. Translating it yields CASSYRGGPYNSPLHF. The rearrangement links TRBV7-3 to TRBJ1-6; TRBD1 aligns across 7 bases. Germline CDR1 SGHTA, CDR2 FQGTGA. The V gene end was trimmed by 4 bases and the J gene end by 2 bases; junction bases not matched to a gene: 5. The CDR3 has 16 residues.

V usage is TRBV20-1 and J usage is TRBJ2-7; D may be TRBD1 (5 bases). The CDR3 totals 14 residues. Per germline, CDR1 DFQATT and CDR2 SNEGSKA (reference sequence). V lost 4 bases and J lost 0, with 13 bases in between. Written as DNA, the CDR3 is TGCAGTGCTATCAGATTGGACATCTCCTACGAGCAGTACTTC. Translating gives CSAIRLDISYEQYF.

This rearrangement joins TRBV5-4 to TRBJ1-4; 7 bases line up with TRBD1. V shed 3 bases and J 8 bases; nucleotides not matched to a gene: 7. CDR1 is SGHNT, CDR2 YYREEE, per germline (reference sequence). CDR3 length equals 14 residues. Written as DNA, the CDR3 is TGTGCCAGCAGCTCACAGGGGAAGGAAGAAAAACTGTTTTTT. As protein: CASSSQGKEEKLFF.